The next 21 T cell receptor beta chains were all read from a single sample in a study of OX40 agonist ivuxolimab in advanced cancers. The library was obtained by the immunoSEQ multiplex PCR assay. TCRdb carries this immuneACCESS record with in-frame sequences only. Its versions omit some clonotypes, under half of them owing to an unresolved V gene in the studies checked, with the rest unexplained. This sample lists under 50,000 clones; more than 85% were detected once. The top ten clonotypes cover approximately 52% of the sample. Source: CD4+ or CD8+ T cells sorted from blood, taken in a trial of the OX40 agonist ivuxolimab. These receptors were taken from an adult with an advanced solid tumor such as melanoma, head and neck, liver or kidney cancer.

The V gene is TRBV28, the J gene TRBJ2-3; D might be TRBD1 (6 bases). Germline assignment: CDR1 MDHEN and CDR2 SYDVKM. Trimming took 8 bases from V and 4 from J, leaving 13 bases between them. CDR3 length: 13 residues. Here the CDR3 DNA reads TGTGCCAGCCTGGGGGCAATTGCAGATACGCAGTATTTT. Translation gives CASLGAIADTQYF.

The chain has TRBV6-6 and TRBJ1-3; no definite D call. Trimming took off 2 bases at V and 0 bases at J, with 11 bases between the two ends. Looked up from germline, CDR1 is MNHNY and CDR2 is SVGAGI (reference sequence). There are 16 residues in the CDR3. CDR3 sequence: CASSYGDARSGNTIYF. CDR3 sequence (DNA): TGTGCCAGCAGTTACGGCGACGCCCGCTCTGGAAACACCATATATTTT.

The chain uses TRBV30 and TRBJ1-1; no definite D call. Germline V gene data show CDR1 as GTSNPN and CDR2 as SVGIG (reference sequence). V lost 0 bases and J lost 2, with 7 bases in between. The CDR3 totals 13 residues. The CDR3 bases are TGTGCCTGGAGTGTAGTAGGAAACACTGAAGCTTTCTTT. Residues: CAWSVVGNTEAFF.

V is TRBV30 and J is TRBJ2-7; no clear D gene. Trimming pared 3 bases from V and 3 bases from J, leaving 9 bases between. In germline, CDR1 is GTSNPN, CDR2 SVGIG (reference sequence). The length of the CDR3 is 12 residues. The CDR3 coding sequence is TGTGCCTGGAGCTATGGGCGCTACGAGCAGTACTTC. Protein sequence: CAWSYGRYEQYF.

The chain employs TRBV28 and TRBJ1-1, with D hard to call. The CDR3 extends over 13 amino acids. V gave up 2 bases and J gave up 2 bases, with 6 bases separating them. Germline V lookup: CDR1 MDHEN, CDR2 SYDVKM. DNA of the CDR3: TGTGCCAGCAGTTTAGTTGGAAACACTGAAGCTTTCTTT. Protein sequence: CASSLVGNTEAFF. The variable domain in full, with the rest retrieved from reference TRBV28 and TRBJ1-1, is DVKVTQSSRYLVKRTGEKVFLECVQDMDHENMFWYRQDPGLGLRLIYFSYDVKMKEKGDIPEGYSVSREKKERFSLILESASTNQTSMYLCASSLVGNTEAFFGQGTRLTVV.

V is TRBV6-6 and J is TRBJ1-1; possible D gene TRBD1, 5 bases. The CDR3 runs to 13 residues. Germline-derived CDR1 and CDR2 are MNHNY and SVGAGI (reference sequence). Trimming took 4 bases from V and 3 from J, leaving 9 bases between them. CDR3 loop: CASSSRGDTEAFF. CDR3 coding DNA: TGTGCCAGCAGTTCTCGGGGGGACACTGAAGCTTTCTTT.

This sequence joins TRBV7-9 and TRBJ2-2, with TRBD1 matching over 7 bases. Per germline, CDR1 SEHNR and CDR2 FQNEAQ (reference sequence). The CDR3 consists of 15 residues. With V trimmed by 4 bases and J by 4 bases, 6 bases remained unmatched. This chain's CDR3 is CASSWIQGTTGELFF. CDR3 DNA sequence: TGTGCCAGCAGCTGGATACAGGGGACCACCGGGGAGCTGTTTTTT. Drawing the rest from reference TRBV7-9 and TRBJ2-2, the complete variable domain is DTGVSQNPRHKITKRGQNVTFRCDPISEHNRLYWYRQTLGQGPEFLTYFQNEAQLEKSRLLSDRFSAERPKGSFSTLEIQRTEQGDSAMYLCASSWIQGTTGELFFGEGSRLTVL.

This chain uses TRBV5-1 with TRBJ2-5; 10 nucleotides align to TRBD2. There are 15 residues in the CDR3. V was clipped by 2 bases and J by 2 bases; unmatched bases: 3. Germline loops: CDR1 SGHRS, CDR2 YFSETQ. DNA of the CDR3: TGCGCCAGCAGCTTAATAGCGGGAGGACAAGAGACCCAGTACTTC. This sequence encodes CASSLIAGGQETQYF.

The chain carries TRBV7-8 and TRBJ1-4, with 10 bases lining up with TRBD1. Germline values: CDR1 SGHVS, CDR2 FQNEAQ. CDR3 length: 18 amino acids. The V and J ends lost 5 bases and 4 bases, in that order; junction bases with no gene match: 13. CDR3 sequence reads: CASSHTPPGQGLNEKLFF. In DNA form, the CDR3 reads TGTGCCAGCAGCCATACCCCCCCGGGACAGGGGCTTAATGAAAAACTGTTTTTT.

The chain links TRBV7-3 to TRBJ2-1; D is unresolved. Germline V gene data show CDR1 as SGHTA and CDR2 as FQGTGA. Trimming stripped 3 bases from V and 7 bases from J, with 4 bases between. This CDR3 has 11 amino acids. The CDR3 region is CASSLGNEQFF. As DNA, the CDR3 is TGTGCCAGCAGCTTGGGGAATGAGCAGTTCTTC.

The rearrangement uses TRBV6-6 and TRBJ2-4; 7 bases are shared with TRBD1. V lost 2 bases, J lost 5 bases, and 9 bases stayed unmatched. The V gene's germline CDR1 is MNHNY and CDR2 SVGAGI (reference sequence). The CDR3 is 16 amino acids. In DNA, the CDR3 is TGTGCCAGCAGTTACCAAGGGGGCGCGGTAGAAAACATTCAGTACTTC. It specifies CASSYQGGAVENIQYF.

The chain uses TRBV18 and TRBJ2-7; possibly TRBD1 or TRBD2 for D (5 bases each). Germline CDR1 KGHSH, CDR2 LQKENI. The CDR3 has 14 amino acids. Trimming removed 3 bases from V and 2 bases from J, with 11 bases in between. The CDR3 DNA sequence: TGTGCCAGCTCACCGGGGACGGACACCTACGAGCAGTACTTC. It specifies CASSPGTDTYEQYF.

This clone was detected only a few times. The CDR3 coding sequence is TGTGCCAGCAAAGCGTGGGGGAATCGGCTCGAGCAGTACTTC. Amino acids: CASKAWGNRLEQYF. The rearrangement links TRBV7-6 to TRBJ2-7; tentatively, D is TRBD1 or TRBD2 (5 bases each). The CDR3 runs to 14 residues. Germline V gene data show CDR1 as SGHVS and CDR2 as FNYEAQ. V lost 7 bases and J lost 6, with 19 bases in between.

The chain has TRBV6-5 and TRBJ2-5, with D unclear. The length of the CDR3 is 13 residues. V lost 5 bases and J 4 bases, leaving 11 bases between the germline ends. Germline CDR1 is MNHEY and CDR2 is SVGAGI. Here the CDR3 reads CASSRLGGETQYF. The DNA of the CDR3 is TGTGCCAGCAGTCGACTGGGCGGAGAGACCCAGTACTTC.

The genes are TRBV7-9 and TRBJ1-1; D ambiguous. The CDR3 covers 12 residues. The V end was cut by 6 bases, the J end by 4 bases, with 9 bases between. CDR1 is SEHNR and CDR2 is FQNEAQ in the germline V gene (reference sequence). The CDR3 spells CASRKGGTEAFF. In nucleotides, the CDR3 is TGTGCCAGCAGGAAGGGAGGCACTGAAGCTTTCTTT.

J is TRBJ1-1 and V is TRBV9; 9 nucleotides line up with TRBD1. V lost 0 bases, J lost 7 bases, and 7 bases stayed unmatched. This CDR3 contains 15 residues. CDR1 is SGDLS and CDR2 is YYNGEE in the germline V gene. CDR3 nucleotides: TGTGCCAGCAGCGTAGCAGCTGGGGGACAGGGTGAAGCTTTCTTT. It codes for CASSVAAGGQGEAFF.

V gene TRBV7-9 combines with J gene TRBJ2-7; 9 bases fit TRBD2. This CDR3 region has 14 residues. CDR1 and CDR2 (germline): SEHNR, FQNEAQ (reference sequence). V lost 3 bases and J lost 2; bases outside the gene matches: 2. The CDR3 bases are TGTGCCAGCAGCTTTAGCGGGGGAGCCTACGAGCAGTACTTC. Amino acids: CASSFSGGAYEQYF.

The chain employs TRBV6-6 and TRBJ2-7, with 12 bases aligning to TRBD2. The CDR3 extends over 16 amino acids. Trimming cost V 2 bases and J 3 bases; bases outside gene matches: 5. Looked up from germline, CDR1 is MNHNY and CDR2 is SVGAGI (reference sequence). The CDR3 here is CASSYVPGLAGYEQYF. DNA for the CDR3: TGTGCCAGCAGTTACGTACCGGGACTAGCGGGCTACGAGCAGTACTTC.

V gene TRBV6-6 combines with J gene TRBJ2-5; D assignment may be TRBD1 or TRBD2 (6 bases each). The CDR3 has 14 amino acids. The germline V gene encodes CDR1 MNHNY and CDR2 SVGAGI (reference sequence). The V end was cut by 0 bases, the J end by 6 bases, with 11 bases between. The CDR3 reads CASSYSGGRKTQYF. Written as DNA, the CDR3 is TGTGCCAGCAGTTACTCCGGGGGCAGGAAGACCCAGTACTTC.

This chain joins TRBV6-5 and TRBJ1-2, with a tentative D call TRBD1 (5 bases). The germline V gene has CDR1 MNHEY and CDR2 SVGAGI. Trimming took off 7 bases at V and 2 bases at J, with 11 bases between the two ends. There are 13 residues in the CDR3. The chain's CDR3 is CASKKGTNYGYTF. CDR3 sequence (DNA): TGTGCCAGCAAGAAGGGGACCAACTATGGCTACACCTTC.

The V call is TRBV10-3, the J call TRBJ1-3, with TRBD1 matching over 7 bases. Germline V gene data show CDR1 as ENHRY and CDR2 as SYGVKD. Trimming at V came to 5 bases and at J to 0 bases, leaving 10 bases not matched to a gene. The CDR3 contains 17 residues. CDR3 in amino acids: CAISPELSGGSGNTIYF. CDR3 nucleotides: TGTGCCATCAGTCCCGAACTCTCAGGGGGCTCTGGAAACACCATATATTTT.